Below are 6 T cell receptor beta chains sequenced from a single sample in a study of control samples from healthy donors and cancer patients. Produced via immunoSEQ multiplex PCR; TCRdb's table is partial and in-frame only. Among under 200,000 clones listed, approximately 94% were seen once. Sequenced: PBMCs. These receptors were taken from a man aged 55 to 70 with colorectal cancer.

The rearrangement links TRBV19 to TRBJ1-1, with D unresolved. The CDR3 extends over 13 amino acids. V shed 5 bases and J shed 1 base, with 8 bases lying between them. Per the germline V gene, CDR1 is LNHDA and CDR2 is SQIVND (reference sequence). The CDR3 protein is CASSVTTNTEAFF. The DNA for the CDR3 is TGTGCCAGTAGTGTGACAACGAACACTGAAGCTTTCTTT.

The V and J genes are TRBV2 and TRBJ1-1, with 8 bases aligning to TRBD1. Germline V gene lookup returns CDR1 SNHLY and CDR2 FYNNEI. This CDR3 comprises 13 residues. J was trimmed by 10 bases and V by 6 bases; bases with no gene match: 10. CDR3 region: CASSQDRAGRAFF. The CDR3 DNA sequence: TGTGCCAGCAGCCAGGACAGGGCGGGAAGAGCTTTCTTT.

In DNA form, the CDR3 reads TGCAGTGCTAGTGGAAGGGACAGTAATAGTTCACCCCTCCACTTT. As protein: CSASGRDSNSSPLHF. V gene TRBV20-1 combines with J gene TRBJ1-6, with 7 bases that match TRBD1. CDR1 is DFQATT, CDR2 SNEGSKA, per germline (reference sequence). This CDR3 is 15 amino acids long. V shed 3 bases, J shed 9 bases, and the junction held 11 bases outside the gene matches.

This chain connects TRBV27 to TRBJ1-4, with D unclear. V lost 3 bases to trimming and J lost 11 bases, with 10 bases between them. The CDR3 runs to 12 residues. Germline values: CDR1 MNHEY, CDR2 SMNVEV (reference sequence). CDR3 sequence (DNA): TGTGCCAGCAGTTTCCCAAGAGGGAAACTGTTTTTT. Protein: CASSFPRGKLFF.

The chain uses TRBV27 and TRBJ2-5; D may correspond to TRBD1 or TRBD2 (5 bases each). The CDR3 totals 13 residues. V was pared by 3 bases and J by 2 bases, with 7 bases between. The germline V gene encodes CDR1 MNHEY and CDR2 SMNVEV (reference sequence). Here the CDR3 DNA reads TGTGCCAGCAGTTTCAGGGAGCAAGAGACCCAGTACTTC. Protein sequence: CASSFREQETQYF.

The J gene is TRBJ1-4, the V gene TRBV4-2; a possible D gene is TRBD1 (5 bases). The CDR3 is 16 amino acids. Germline V gives CDR1 LGHNA, CDR2 YNFKEQ. V was clipped by 1 base and J by 2 bases, with 11 bases between them. CDR3 region: CASSQGTGGTNEKLFF. In DNA form, the CDR3 reads TGTGCCAGCAGCCAAGGGACTGGGGGGACTAATGAAAAACTGTTTTTT.